This T cell receptor (beta chain) is from a study of blood T cell repertoires in COVID-19. About the research overall: Specimens from acute and convalescent COVID-19 originated in the United States, Italy and Spain.

Authors' analysis steps: Amplified reference gene primers provided the basis for estimating nucleated cell counts. Sequenced by immunoSEQ multiplex PCR; TCRdb stores in-frame clones only, minus some. For V, J and clone size, that table is used; D and trimming come from the DNA. The sample shows about 350,000 clones, around nine tenths of them seen only once. The CDR3 is 17 residues long. J was trimmed by 4 bases and V by 0 bases; bases with no gene match: 12. CDR1 is SGHRS, CDR2 YFSETQ, per germline. The sequence derives from a woman in her 30s who had been exposed to COVID-19. The chain has TRBV5-1 and TRBJ2-7; TRBD1 agrees at 8 bases. The sample consisted of PBMCs or T cells enriched from blood (not recorded which). The DNA of the CDR3 is TGCGCCAGCAGCTTGGTCGGTGCGGACAGGGTAAATTACGAGCAGTACTTC. It yields the protein CASSLVGADRVNYEQYF. Combining the CDR3 with reference TRBV5-1 and TRBJ2-7 gives the whole variable domain KAGVTQTPRYLIKTRGQQVTLSCSPISGHRSVSWYQQTPGQGLQFLFEYFSETQRNKGNFPGRFSGRQFSNSRSEMNVSTLELGDSALYLCASSLVGADRVNYEQYFGPGTRLTVT.